Listed here are 3 T cell receptor beta chains from one sample, sequenced in a study of Ad26.COV2.S vaccination and SARS-CoV-2 variants. Assay: immunoSEQ multiplex PCR; the TCRdb copy retains only in-frame clones and omits some. The data contain tens of thousands of clones, around 82% of them singletons. Sequencing was performed on peripheral blood, taken after recovery from COVID-19. These receptors were obtained from a human donor who had recovered from COVID-19.

This chain joins TRBV2 and TRBJ2-3, with unresolved D. The length of the CDR3 is 13 residues. From germline, CDR1 is SNHLY and CDR2 FYNNEI. Trimming took 5 bases from V and 7 from J, leaving 13 bases between them. The CDR3 here is CASSLSPDHTQYF. As DNA, the CDR3 is TGTGCCAGCAGTTTATCCCCCGATCATACGCAGTATTTT.

The rearrangement joins TRBV5-1 to TRBJ2-1; D is undetermined. Trimming removed 1 base from V and 4 bases from J, with 12 bases in between. CDR3 length: 15 amino acids. Germline CDR1 reads SGHRS; CDR2 reads YFSETQ. CDR3 sequence: CASSLRVAQYNEQFF. DNA for the CDR3: TGCGCCAGCAGCTTGAGGGTAGCTCAATACAATGAGCAGTTCTTC.

This clone was found a few times. The genes are TRBV28 and TRBJ1-5; TRBD1 might be the D (6 bases). The V and J ends lost 3 bases and 4 bases respectively, with 16 bases between them. This CDR3 contains 16 residues. Germline CDR1 is MDHEN and CDR2 is SYDVKM. CDR3 DNA sequence: TGTGCCAGCAGTTTCGTTGGGGGGCTTCAAAATCAGCCCCAGCATTTT. It translates to CASSFVGGLQNQPQHF.